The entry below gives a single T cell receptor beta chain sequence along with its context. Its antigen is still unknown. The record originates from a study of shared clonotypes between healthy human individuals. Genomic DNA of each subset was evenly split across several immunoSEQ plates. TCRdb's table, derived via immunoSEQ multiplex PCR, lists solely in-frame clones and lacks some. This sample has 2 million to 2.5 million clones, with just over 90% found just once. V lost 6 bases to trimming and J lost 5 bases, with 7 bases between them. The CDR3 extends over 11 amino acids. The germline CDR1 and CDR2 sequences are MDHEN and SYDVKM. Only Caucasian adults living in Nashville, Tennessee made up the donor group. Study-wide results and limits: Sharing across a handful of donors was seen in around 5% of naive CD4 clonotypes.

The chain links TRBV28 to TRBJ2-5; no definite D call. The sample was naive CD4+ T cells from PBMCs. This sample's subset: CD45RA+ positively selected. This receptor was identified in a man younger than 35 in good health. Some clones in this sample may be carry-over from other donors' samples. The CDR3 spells CASRGLETQYF. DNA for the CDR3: TGTGCCAGCAGAGGGTTGGAGACCCAGTACTTC.